This T cell receptor (beta chain) was recorded in a study of cytomegalovirus exposure and HLA in healthy donors. Losses at the gene ends were 4 bases for V and 0 bases for J; bases not matched to a gene: 8. Germline CDR1 reads SGHRS; CDR2 reads YFSETQ. CDR3 length equals 16 residues. With 60 Vbeta and 13 Jbeta primers, the PCR was carried out. TCRdb keeps only in-frame clones here, not all; method: immunoSEQ multiplex PCR. The listing records 150,000 to 200,000 clones. The sample consisted of PBMCs. This receptor was taken from a boy aged 5-17 years in good health and CMV-seronegative. The chain links TRBV5-1 to TRBJ1-1; 8 bases match TRBD1. The CDR3 protein is CASSTSTGAMNTEAFF. The CDR3 DNA sequence: TGCGCCAGCAGCACTTCGACAGGGGCTATGAACACTGAAGCTTTCTTT.